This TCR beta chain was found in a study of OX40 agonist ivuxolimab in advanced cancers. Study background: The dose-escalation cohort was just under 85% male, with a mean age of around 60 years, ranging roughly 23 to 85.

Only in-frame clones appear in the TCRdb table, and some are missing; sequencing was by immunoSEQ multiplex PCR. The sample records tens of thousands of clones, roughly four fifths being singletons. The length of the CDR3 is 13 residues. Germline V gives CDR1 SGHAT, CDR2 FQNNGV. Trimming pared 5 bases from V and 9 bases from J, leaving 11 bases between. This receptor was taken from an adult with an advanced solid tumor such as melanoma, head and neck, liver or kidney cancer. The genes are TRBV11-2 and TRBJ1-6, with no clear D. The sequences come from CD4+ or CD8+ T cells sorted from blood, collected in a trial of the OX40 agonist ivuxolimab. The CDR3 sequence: CASSPRTRSPLHF. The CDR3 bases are TGTGCCAGCAGCCCACGGACGCGTTCACCCCTCCACTTT.